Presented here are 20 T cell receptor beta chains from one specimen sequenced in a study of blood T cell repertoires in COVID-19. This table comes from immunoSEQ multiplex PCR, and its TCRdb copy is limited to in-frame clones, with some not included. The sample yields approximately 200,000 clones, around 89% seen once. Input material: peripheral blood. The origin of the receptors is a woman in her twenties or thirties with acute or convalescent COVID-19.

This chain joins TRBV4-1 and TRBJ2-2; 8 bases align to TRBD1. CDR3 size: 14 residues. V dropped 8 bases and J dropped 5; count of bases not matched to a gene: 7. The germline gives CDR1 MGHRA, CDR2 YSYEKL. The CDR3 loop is CASAQGDGTGELFF. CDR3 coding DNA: TGCGCCAGCGCACAGGGGGATGGAACCGGGGAGCTGTTTTTT.

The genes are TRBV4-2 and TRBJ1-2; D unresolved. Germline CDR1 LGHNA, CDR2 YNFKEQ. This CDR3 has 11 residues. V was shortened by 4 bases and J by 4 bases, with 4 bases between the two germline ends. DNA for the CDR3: TGTGCCAGCAGCCCTAGCTATGGCTACACCTTC. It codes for CASSPSYGYTF.

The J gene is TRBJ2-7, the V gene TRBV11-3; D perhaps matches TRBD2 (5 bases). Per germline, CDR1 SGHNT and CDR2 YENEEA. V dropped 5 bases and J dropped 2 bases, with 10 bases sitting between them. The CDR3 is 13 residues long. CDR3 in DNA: TGTGCCAGCAGCCCACGGGGAACCTACGAGCAGTACTTC. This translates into CASSPRGTYEQYF.

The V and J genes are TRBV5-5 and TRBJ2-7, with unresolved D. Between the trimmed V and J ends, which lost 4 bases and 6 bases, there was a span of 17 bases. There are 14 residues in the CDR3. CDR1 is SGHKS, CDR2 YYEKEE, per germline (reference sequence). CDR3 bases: TGTGCCAGCAGCCCTAGTAGTCCAGAGCTCGAGCAGTACTTC. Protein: CASSPSSPELEQYF.

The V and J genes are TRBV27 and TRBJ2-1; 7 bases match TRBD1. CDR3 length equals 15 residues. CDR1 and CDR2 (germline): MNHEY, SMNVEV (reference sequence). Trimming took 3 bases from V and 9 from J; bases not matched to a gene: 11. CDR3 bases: TGTGCCAGCAGTTTTACCGGGACAGATACAACTGAGCAGTTCTTC. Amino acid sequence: CASSFTGTDTTEQFF.

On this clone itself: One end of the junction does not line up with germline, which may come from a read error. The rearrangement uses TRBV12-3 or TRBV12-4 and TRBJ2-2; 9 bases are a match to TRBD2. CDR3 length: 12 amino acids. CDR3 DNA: TGTGCCAGCAGTTTGGCGGGAGGGGTGCTGTTTTTT. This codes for CASSLAGGVLFF.

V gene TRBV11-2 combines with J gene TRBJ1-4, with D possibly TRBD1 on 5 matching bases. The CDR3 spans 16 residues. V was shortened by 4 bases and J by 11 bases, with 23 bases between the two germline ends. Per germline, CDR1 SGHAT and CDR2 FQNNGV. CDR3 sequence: CASSSPPLGGLQKLFF. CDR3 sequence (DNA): TGTGCCAGCAGCTCCCCCCCGTTGGGGGGGTTGCAGAAACTGTTTTTT.

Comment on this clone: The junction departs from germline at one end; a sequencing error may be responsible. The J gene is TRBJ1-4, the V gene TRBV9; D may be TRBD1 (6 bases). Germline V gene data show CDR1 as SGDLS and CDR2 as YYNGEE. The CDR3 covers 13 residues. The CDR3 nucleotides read TGTGCCAGCAGCGCCCACCCAGGGGAAAACCTGTTTTTT. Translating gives CASSAHPGENLFF.

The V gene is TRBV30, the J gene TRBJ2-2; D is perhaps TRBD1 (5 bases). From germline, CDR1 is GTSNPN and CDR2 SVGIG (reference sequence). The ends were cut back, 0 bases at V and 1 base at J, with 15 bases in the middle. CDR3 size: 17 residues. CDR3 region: CAWSVLSAGLNTGELFF. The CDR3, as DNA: TGTGCCTGGAGTGTACTGTCGGCAGGGCTGAACACCGGGGAGCTGTTTTTT.

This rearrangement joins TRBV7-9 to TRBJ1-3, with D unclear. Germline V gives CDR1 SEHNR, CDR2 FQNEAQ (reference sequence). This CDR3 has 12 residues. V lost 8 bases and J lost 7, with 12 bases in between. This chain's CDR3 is CASRGFGNTIYF. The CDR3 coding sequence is TGTGCCAGCCGCGGATTTGGGAACACCATATATTTT.

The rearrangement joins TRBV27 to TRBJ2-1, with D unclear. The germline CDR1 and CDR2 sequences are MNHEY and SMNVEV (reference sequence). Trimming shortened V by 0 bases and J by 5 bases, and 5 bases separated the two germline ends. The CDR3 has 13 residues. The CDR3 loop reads CASSLSPDNEQFF. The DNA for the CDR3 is TGTGCCAGCAGTTTATCTCCGGACAATGAGCAGTTCTTC.

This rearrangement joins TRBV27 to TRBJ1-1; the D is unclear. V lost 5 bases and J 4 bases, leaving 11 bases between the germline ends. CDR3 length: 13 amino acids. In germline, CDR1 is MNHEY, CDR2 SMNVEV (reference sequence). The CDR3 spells CASSLGGGTEAFF. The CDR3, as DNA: TGTGCCAGCAGTCTCGGCGGAGGCACTGAAGCTTTCTTT.

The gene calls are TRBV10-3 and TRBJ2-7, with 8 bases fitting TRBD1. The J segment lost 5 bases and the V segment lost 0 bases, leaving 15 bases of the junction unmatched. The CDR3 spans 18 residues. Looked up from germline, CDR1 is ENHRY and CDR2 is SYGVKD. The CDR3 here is CAISESRTGRSFTHEQYF. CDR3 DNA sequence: TGTGCCATCAGTGAGTCGAGGACAGGGAGGAGTTTCACCCACGAGCAGTACTTC.

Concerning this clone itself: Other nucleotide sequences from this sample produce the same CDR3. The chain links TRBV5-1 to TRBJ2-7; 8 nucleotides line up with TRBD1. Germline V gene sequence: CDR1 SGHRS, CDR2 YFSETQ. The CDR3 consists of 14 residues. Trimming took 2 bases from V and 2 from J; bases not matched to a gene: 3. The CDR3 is CASSLGTGPYEQYF. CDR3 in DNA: TGCGCCAGCAGCTTAGGGACAGGTCCCTACGAGCAGTACTTC.

In DNA, the CDR3 is TGCAGTGCTAGCGGGACAGAAAAACTGTTTTTT. Translating it yields CSASGTEKLFF. This chain connects TRBV20-1 to TRBJ1-4; TRBD1 is a possible D gene (6 bases). The CDR3 runs to 11 residues. V was shortened by 3 bases and J by 8 bases, with 7 bases between the two germline ends. CDR1 is DFQATT, CDR2 SNEGSKA, per germline (reference sequence).

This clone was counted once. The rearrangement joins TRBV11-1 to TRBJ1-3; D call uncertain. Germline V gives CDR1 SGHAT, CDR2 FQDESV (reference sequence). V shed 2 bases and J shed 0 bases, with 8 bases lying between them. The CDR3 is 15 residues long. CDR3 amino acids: CASSLLDYSGNTIYF. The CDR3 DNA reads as TGTGCCAGCAGCTTACTGGACTACTCTGGAAACACCATATATTTT.

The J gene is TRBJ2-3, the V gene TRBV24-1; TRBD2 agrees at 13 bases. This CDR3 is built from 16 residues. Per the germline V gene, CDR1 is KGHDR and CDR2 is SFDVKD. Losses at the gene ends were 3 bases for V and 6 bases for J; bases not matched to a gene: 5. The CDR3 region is CATSDATSGRMDTQYF. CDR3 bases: TGTGCCACCAGTGATGCGACTAGCGGGAGGATGGATACGCAGTATTTT.

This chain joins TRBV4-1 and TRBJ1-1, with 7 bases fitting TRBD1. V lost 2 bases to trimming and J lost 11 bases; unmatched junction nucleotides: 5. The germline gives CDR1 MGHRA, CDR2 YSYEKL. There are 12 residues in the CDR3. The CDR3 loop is CASSQPGTAAFF. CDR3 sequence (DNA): TGCGCCAGCAGCCAACCCGGGACAGCTGCTTTCTTT.

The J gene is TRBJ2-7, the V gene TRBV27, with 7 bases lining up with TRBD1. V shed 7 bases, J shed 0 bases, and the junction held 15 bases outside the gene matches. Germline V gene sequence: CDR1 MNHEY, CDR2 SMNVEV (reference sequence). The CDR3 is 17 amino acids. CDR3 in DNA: TGTGCCAGCATCGGTATAAGACAGGGTGACTACTCCTACGAGCAGTACTTC. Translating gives CASIGIRQGDYSYEQYF.

The CDR3: CASSPTGNTEAFF. For the CDR3, the DNA is TGTGCCAGCAGCCCTACAGGGAACACTGAAGCTTTCTTT. The gene calls are TRBV7-9 and TRBJ1-1; tentative D call: TRBD1 (5 bases). Looked up from germline, CDR1 is SEHNR and CDR2 is FQNEAQ (reference sequence). V was cut by 5 bases and J by 1 base, with 8 bases left in between. The CDR3 totals 13 residues.